Listed below are T cell receptor beta chains from one sample, sequenced in a study of cytomegalovirus exposure and HLA in healthy donors. Repertoires were generated with immunoSEQ multiplex PCR, while TCRdb's copy carries only in-frame clones and drops some. The repertoire consists of roughly 80,000 clones, with approximately 61% occurring once and the leading ten covering around 7%. The material sequenced was PBMCs. Receptor source: a woman aged 50 to 60 in good health and CMV-seropositive. The CDR3 runs from the conserved cysteine through the conserved F or W. A D gene is named only where the DNA matches it firmly. Size tells how often a clone was seen (once, few, many) or the class of an expanded clone, and some rows leave it out.

CDR3 DNA: TGCGCCAGCAGCCACGGACAGACAACCGGGGAGCTGTTTTTT; CDR3 protein: CASSHGQTTGELFF; V gene: TRBV5-1; CDR3 length: 14; D gene: .; J gene: TRBJ2-2; clone size: .
CDR3 DNA: TGTGCCAGCAGTGATTGGACAGGGACCTATGGCTACACCTTC; CDR3 protein: CASSDWTGTYGYTF; V gene: TRBV6-1; CDR3 length: 14; D gene: TRBD1; J gene: TRBJ1-2; clone size: .
CDR3 DNA: TGTGCCAGCAGCGGGACCCTTGGGACTGGGGGTATTAACATTCAGTACTTC; CDR3 protein: CASSGTLGTGGINIQYF; V gene: TRBV9; CDR3 length: 17; D gene: .; J gene: TRBJ2-4; clone size: .
CDR3 DNA: TGTGCCAGCCGGGGCTCTGGAAACACCATATATTTT; CDR3 protein: CASRGSGNTIYF; V gene: TRBV28; CDR3 length: 12; D gene: .; J gene: TRBJ1-3; clone size: .
CDR3 DNA: TGTGCCAGCAGCTCAGACAGGGCTCCCCGGTTTAATCAGCCCCAGCATTTT; CDR3 protein: CASSSDRAPRFNQPQHF; V gene: TRBV7-2; CDR3 length: 17; D gene: TRBD1; J gene: TRBJ1-5; clone size: .
CDR3 DNA: TGCGCCAGCAGCTTGGCCGGGACTAGCGGTGCCCAGAGCATTCAGTACTTC; CDR3 protein: CASSLAGTSGAQSIQYF; V gene: TRBV5-1; CDR3 length: 17; D gene: TRBD2; J gene: TRBJ2-4; clone size: few
CDR3 DNA: TGTGCCAGCAGCGTAGAGGGAGCCCTCTCCTACGAGCAGTACTTC; CDR3 protein: CASSVEGALSYEQYF; V gene: TRBV9; CDR3 length: 15; D gene: .; J gene: TRBJ2-7; clone size: .
CDR3 DNA: TGCGCCAGCAGCCAAGAGCGGAAGACCCAGTACTTC; CDR3 protein: CASSQERKTQYF; V gene: TRBV5-1; CDR3 length: 12; D gene: .; J gene: TRBJ2-5; clone size: few
CDR3 DNA: TGTGCCACCAGCAGCTTCTCTAGCGGGGGGAACACAGATACGCAGTATTTT; CDR3 protein: CATSSFSSGGNTDTQYF; V gene: TRBV15; CDR3 length: 17; D gene: TRBD2; J gene: TRBJ2-3; clone size: few
CDR3 DNA: TGTGCCAGCAGCCGCTATGCAGATACGCAGTATTTT; CDR3 protein: CASSRYADTQYF; V gene: TRBV11-2; CDR3 length: 12; D gene: .; J gene: TRBJ2-3; clone size: .
CDR3 DNA: TGTGCCAGCTCACCAGGAGCGGGGGCGGAGACCCAGTACTTC; CDR3 protein: CASSPGAGAETQYF; V gene: TRBV18; CDR3 length: 14; D gene: TRBD2; J gene: TRBJ2-5; clone size: .
CDR3 DNA: TGCGCCAGCAGCACCCGACTAGCGACGCAAGGGGAGCAGTACTTC; CDR3 protein: CASSTRLATQGEQYF; V gene: TRBV5-1; CDR3 length: 15; D gene: TRBD2; J gene: TRBJ2-7; clone size: .
CDR3 DNA: TGTGCCAGCAGCCCAGGGACAGGGGACACAGATACGCAGTATTTT; CDR3 protein: CASSPGTGDTDTQYF; V gene: TRBV7-6; CDR3 length: 15; D gene: TRBD1; J gene: TRBJ2-3; clone size: .
CDR3 DNA: TGTGCCTGGAGTGAACAGAACCATGAAAAACTGTTTTTT; CDR3 protein: CAWSEQNHEKLFF; V gene: TRBV30; CDR3 length: 13; D gene: .; J gene: TRBJ1-4; clone size: few
CDR3 DNA: TGTGCCAGCTCTGGGGGACTTTGGGGGGGCGCGAGTGAAGCTTTCTTT; CDR3 protein: CASSGGLWGGASEAFF; V gene: TRBV27; CDR3 length: 16; D gene: .; J gene: TRBJ1-1; clone size: .
CDR3 DNA: TGTGCCAGCAGCTTAGGCGTAGCCTCAGGGGGCTACACCTTC; CDR3 protein: CASSLGVASGGYTF; V gene: TRBV13; CDR3 length: 14; D gene: .; J gene: TRBJ1-2; clone size: few
CDR3 DNA: TGTGCCAGCAGTCCCCTGACAGGGCGGGACTATGGCTACACCTTC; CDR3 protein: CASSPLTGRDYGYTF; V gene: TRBV11-2; CDR3 length: 15; D gene: TRBD1; J gene: TRBJ1-2; clone size: .
CDR3 DNA: TGCGCCAGCAGCCAAACAGGGGGACAGAATCAGCCCCAGCATTTT; CDR3 protein: CASSQTGGQNQPQHF; V gene: TRBV4-1; CDR3 length: 15; D gene: TRBD1; J gene: TRBJ1-5; clone size: .
CDR3 DNA: TGTGCCAGCAGCCTATATGGGACGGCGGGGTCACCCCTCCACTTT; CDR3 protein: CASSLYGTAGSPLHF; V gene: TRBV11-2; CDR3 length: 15; D gene: .; J gene: TRBJ1-6; clone size: .
CDR3 DNA: TGTGCCAGCAGCCCACTAGCGGGAGTGAGCACAGATACGCAGTATTTT; CDR3 protein: CASSPLAGVSTDTQYF; V gene: TRBV7-3; CDR3 length: 16; D gene: TRBD2; J gene: TRBJ2-3; clone size: few
CDR3 DNA: TGTGCCAGCAGCCAGAATCGGGTACAAGAGACCCAGTACTTC; CDR3 protein: CASSQNRVQETQYF; V gene: TRBV4-2; CDR3 length: 14; D gene: .; J gene: TRBJ2-5; clone size: .
CDR3 DNA: TGTGCCAGCAGCCTCGTTGGGAGCTCGAACACTGAAGCTTTCTTT; CDR3 protein: CASSLVGSSNTEAFF; V gene: TRBV11-1; CDR3 length: 15; D gene: .; J gene: TRBJ1-1; clone size: medium-sized
CDR3 DNA: TGTGCCAGCAGCACGGACAGGGGGCTAGGTCAGCCCCAGCATTTT; CDR3 protein: CASSTDRGLGQPQHF; V gene: TRBV11-2; CDR3 length: 15; D gene: TRBD1; J gene: TRBJ1-5; clone size: .
CDR3 DNA: TGTGCCAGCAGGCGATCCCTGGGAAACACCATATATTTT; CDR3 protein: CASRRSLGNTIYF; V gene: TRBV27; CDR3 length: 13; D gene: .; J gene: TRBJ1-3; clone size: few
CDR3 DNA: TGCGCCAGCAGTGAGTTATCGGCTAGCGGGGGAACCGGGGAGCTGTTTTTT; CDR3 protein: CASSELSASGGTGELFF; V gene: TRBV10-2; CDR3 length: 17; D gene: TRBD2; J gene: TRBJ2-2; clone size: few
CDR3 DNA: TGTGCCACCCGAACAGGGACGGCCTACAATGAGCAGTTCTTC; CDR3 protein: CATRTGTAYNEQFF; V gene: TRBV6-1; CDR3 length: 14; D gene: .; J gene: TRBJ2-1; clone size: few
CDR3 DNA: TGTGCTAGTGGTGGAACAGGGTCGTGGACCGGGGAGCTGTTTTTT; CDR3 protein: CASGGTGSWTGELFF; V gene: TRBV12-5; CDR3 length: 15; D gene: .; J gene: TRBJ2-2; clone size: .
CDR3 DNA: TGTGCCAGCAGCTTACGACTAGCGGGGGGTGGAGAGACCCAGTACTTC; CDR3 protein: CASSLRLAGGGETQYF; V gene: TRBV7-2; CDR3 length: 16; D gene: TRBD2; J gene: TRBJ2-5; clone size: .
CDR3 DNA: TGCGCCAGCAGCAGGACAGGGGCCGGCAATCAGCCCCAGCATTTT; CDR3 protein: CASSRTGAGNQPQHF; V gene: TRBV5-1; CDR3 length: 15; D gene: TRBD1; J gene: TRBJ1-5; clone size: .
CDR3 DNA: TGTGCCAGCAGGCGGATGGGGAGAAACATTCAGTACTTC; CDR3 protein: CASRRMGRNIQYF; V gene: TRBV6-5; CDR3 length: 13; D gene: .; J gene: TRBJ2-4; clone size: .
CDR3 DNA: TGTGCCAGCAGCAGAGCAGGGGTCGGGGAGCTGTTTTTT; CDR3 protein: CASSRAGVGELFF; V gene: TRBV21-1; CDR3 length: 13; D gene: .; J gene: TRBJ2-2; clone size: once
CDR3 DNA: TGTGCCAGCAGCGTAGTAGGGACAGGGGACGAGCAGTACTTC; CDR3 protein: CASSVVGTGDEQYF; V gene: TRBV9; CDR3 length: 14; D gene: TRBD1; J gene: TRBJ2-7; clone size: .
CDR3 DNA: TGTGCCAGCATAGGGGGGGCCCGCACAGATACGCAGTATTTT; CDR3 protein: CASIGGARTDTQYF; V gene: TRBV2; CDR3 length: 14; D gene: .; J gene: TRBJ2-3; clone size: .
CDR3 DNA: TGTGCCATCAGTCCGCGAGAGACAGGGACAGATACGCAGTATTTT; CDR3 protein: CAISPRETGTDTQYF; V gene: TRBV10-3; CDR3 length: 15; D gene: TRBD1; J gene: TRBJ2-3; clone size: .
CDR3 DNA: TGTGCCAGCAGTCTACAGGGGGCGCTTAACACCGGGGAGCTGTTTTTT; CDR3 protein: CASSLQGALNTGELFF; V gene: TRBV27; CDR3 length: 16; D gene: TRBD1; J gene: TRBJ2-2; clone size: .
CDR3 DNA: TGCGCCAGCAGCTTTCTGTCCGCCTCGGATTCACCCCTCCACTTT; CDR3 protein: CASSFLSASDSPLHF; V gene: TRBV5-1; CDR3 length: 15; D gene: .; J gene: TRBJ1-6; clone size: .
CDR3 DNA: TGTGCCAGCAGTGCCCAACCGTCGGGGATCCAGCCCCAGCATTTT; CDR3 protein: CASSAQPSGIQPQHF; V gene: TRBV6-1; CDR3 length: 15; D gene: .; J gene: TRBJ1-5; clone size: .
CDR3 DNA: TGTGCCAGTAGTGTATCCCTAAGGGGATACGAGCAGTACTTC; CDR3 protein: CASSVSLRGYEQYF; V gene: TRBV19; CDR3 length: 14; D gene: .; J gene: TRBJ2-7; clone size: .
CDR3 DNA: TGTGCCAGCAGTTTCACCGTTTTGACAGGGGTCTATGGCTACACCTTC; CDR3 protein: CASSFTVLTGVYGYTF; V gene: TRBV27; CDR3 length: 16; D gene: TRBD1; J gene: TRBJ1-2; clone size: once
CDR3 DNA: TGTGCCAGCAGCCTCTATAATTCACCCCTCCACTTT; CDR3 protein: CASSLYNSPLHF; V gene: TRBV28; CDR3 length: 12; D gene: .; J gene: TRBJ1-6; clone size: few
CDR3 DNA: TGTGCCAGCAGTGGCGCCCAGGGGGCGGGTGAAAAACTGTTTTTT; CDR3 protein: CASSGAQGAGEKLFF; V gene: TRBV6-1; CDR3 length: 15; D gene: TRBD1; J gene: TRBJ1-4; clone size: .
CDR3 DNA: TGTGCCAGCAGCGGGGACATTAATGAAAAACTGTTTTTT; CDR3 protein: CASSGDINEKLFF; V gene: TRBV28; CDR3 length: 13; D gene: .; J gene: TRBJ1-4; clone size: .
CDR3 DNA: TGTGCCAGCAGTGAATTAGCTGAAGCTTTCTTT; CDR3 protein: CASSELAEAFF; V gene: TRBV6-1; CDR3 length: 11; D gene: .; J gene: TRBJ1-1; clone size: once
CDR3 DNA: TGTGCCAGTAGGACGTCGGGACAGGGTCACAATGAGCAGTTCTTC; CDR3 protein: CASRTSGQGHNEQFF; V gene: TRBV19; CDR3 length: 15; D gene: TRBD1; J gene: TRBJ2-1; clone size: .
CDR3 DNA: TGTGCCAGCAGTCTATGGGACACCCCGCGGGTGAATGGCTACACCTTC; CDR3 protein: CASSLWDTPRVNGYTF; V gene: TRBV6-6; CDR3 length: 16; D gene: .; J gene: TRBJ1-2; clone size: few